This is a list of T cell receptor beta chains from one sample in a study of shared clonotypes between healthy human individuals. Data came from immunoSEQ multiplex PCR; TCRdb stores just in-frame clones and leaves some out. The sample lists around 720,000 clones, around 73% seen once, with 1.5% to 2% in the top ten. Input material: memory CD4+ T cells sorted from blood. All receptors derive from a woman in her 30s in good health. Each CDR3 is given with its conserved first and last residue. D genes are given only for firm matches. The size of a clone is reported for some rows only, either as once, few or many, or as a class for expanded clones.

clone_size	d_call	v_call	j_call	cdr3_aa	cdr3_nt
.	.	TRBV28	TRBJ2-7	CASYSARPNYEQYF	TGTGCCAGCTACAGCGCCCGTCCCAACTACGAGCAGTACTTC
.	.	TRBV6-1	TRBJ1-5	CASRARNSNQPQHF	TGTGCCAGCAGGGCCAGAAATAGCAATCAGCCCCAGCATTTT
.	.	TRBV4-2	TRBJ1-2	CASSQGTGNYGYTF	TGTGCCAGCAGCCAAGGGACGGGGAACTATGGCTACACCTTC
once	.	TRBV10-1	TRBJ2-2	CASSRDRLNTGELFF	TGCGCCAGCAGCCGGGACCGACTGAACACCGGGGAGCTGTTTTTT
.	TRBD2	TRBV6-1	TRBJ2-7	CASSVNGASGTYEQYF	TGTGCCAGCAGTGTGAATGGGGCTAGCGGGACTTACGAGCAGTACTTC
once	.	TRBV28	TRBJ2-2	CASYSTGRTGELFF	TGTGCCAGCTATAGTACAGGGAGGACCGGGGAGCTGTTTTTT
few	TRBD1	TRBV18	TRBJ2-7	CASSSQQGPMAYEQYF	TGTGCCAGCTCATCACAACAGGGGCCGATGGCCTACGAGCAGTACTTC
.	TRBD1	TRBV25-1	TRBJ1-3	CASSPGQGYGNTIYF	TGTGCCAGCAGTCCGGGACAGGGGTATGGAAACACCATATATTTT
many	.	TRBV2	TRBJ1-4	CASRGDEKLFF	TGTGCCAGCAGGGGTGATGAAAAACTGTTTTTT
.	TRBD1	TRBV6-5	TRBJ1-1	CASTTGEGTEAFF	TGTGCCAGCACCACAGGGGAGGGCACTGAAGCTTTCTTT
.	.	TRBV6-1	TRBJ2-7	CASNLMRSEQYF	TGTGCCAGCAATTTAATGAGAAGCGAGCAGTACTTC
.	.	TRBV18	TRBJ2-5	CASSPLVSGDQETQYF	TGTGCCAGCTCACCATTGGTCTCGGGAGACCAAGAGACCCAGTACTTC
.	.	TRBV7-2	TRBJ2-3	CASSLATNRNTDTQYF	TGTGCCAGCAGCCTAGCGACCAATAGGAACACAGATACGCAGTATTTT
.	TRBD2	TRBV25-1	TRBJ2-7	CASSEQISGRGGYEQYF	TGTGCCAGCAGTGAACAAATTAGCGGGAGAGGTGGGTACGAGCAGTACTTC
few	TRBD2	TRBV14	TRBJ2-1	CASSQVPLTSGTKFSYNEQFF	TGTGCCAGCAGCCAAGTTCCCCTGACTAGCGGGACTAAATTTTCCTACAATGAGCAGTTCTTC
.	TRBD1	TRBV5-4	TRBJ1-2	CASSRGTGILAGYTF	TGTGCCAGCAGCCGCGGGACAGGCATTTTGGCTGGCTACACCTTC
.	.	TRBV2	TRBJ2-7	CASSGIATGTTSVIYEQYF	TGTGCCAGCAGTGGAATTGCGACAGGGACCACTAGCGTAATCTACGAGCAGTACTTC